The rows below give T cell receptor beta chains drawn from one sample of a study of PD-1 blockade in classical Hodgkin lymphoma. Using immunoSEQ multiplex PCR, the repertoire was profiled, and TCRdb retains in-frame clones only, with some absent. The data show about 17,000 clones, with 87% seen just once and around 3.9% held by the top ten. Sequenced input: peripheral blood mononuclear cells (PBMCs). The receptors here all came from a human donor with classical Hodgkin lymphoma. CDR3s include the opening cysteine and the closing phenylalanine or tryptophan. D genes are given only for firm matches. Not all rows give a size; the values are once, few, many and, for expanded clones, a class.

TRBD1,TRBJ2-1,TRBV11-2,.,TGTGCCGGATCGATAACCGGGACAGGGAAGCAGTTCTTC,CAGSITGTGKQFF
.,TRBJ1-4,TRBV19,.,TGTGCCAGTAGTCCCCAGGGCAGGGGAGTCTTTGAAGAAAAACTGTTTTTT,CASSPQGRGVFEEKLFF
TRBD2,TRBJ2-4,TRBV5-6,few,TGTGCCAGCAGCCCCAGGTTTGCGGGGGGAAAAAACATTCAGTACTTC,CASSPRFAGGKNIQYF
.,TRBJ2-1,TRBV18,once,TGTGCCAGCTCACCGGCTGTTTTGTCGGTGGGCAATGAGCAGTTCTTC,CASSPAVLSVGNEQFF
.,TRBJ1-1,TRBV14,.,TGTGCCAGCAGCCAAGCAGGGTTGAACACTGAAGCTTTCTTT,CASSQAGLNTEAFF
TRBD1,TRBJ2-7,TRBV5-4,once,TGTGCCAGCAGCGCAGGGACAGGGGCCTACGAGCAGTACTTC,CASSAGTGAYEQYF
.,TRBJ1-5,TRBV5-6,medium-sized,TGTGCCAGCAGCCTAAGCCATGTGGTCAATCAGCCCCAGCATTTT,CASSLSHVVNQPQHF
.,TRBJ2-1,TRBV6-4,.,TGTGCCAGCAGGAGTCTAGCGAGTATCTCCTACAATGAGCAGTTCTTC,CASRSLASISYNEQFF
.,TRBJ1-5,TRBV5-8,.,TGTGCCAGCAGCCCCCGTGGAAAGGGATCAAGGGAGCCCCAGCATTTT,CASSPRGKGSREPQHF
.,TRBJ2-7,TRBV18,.,TGTGCCAGCTCACCAGGGACGTACCGCTACGAGCAGTACTTC,CASSPGTYRYEQYF
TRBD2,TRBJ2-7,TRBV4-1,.,TGCGCCAGCAGCCAAGAAGCCGAAAAGGGACTAGCGGGGCACAGCTCCTACGAGCAGTACTTC,CASSQEAEKGLAGHSSYEQYF
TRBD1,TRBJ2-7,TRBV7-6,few,TGTGCCAGCAGCTTGGGGACAGGGCCCGAGCAGTACTTC,CASSLGTGPEQYF
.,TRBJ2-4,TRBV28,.,TGTGCCAGCAGTTTATACGGCATTCAGTACTTC,CASSLYGIQYF
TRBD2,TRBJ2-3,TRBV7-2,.,TGTGCCAGCAGCTCTCCGGGACTAGCGGGAGTAACAGATACGCAGTATTTT,CASSSPGLAGVTDTQYF
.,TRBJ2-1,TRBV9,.,TGTGCCAGCAGCGTAGAGGAAGTCGGCGGTGAGCAGTTCTTC,CASSVEEVGGEQFF
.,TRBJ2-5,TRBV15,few,TGTGCCACCAGCAGAGACCAGTCTCGGCGGCAAGAGACCCAGTACTTC,CATSRDQSRRQETQYF
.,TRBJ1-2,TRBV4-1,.,TGCGCCAGCAGCCAAGAACTTAGGGAGATCTATGGCTACACCTTC,CASSQELREIYGYTF
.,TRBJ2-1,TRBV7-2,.,TGTGCCAGCAGCCTAGGAGGGAGGCGGAATGAGCAGTTCTTC,CASSLGGRRNEQFF
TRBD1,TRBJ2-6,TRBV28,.,TGTGCCAGCAGTCCCACGGACAGGGCGTCTGGGGCCAACGTCCTGACTTTC,CASSPTDRASGANVLTF
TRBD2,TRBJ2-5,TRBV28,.,TGTGCCAGCAGTTTCGGGGGGTGGCGGGGAGAGACCCAGTACTTC,CASSFGGWRGETQYF
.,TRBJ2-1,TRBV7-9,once,TGTGCCAGCAGCTCAACCCCACAGGGCTCCTACAATGAGCAGTTCTTC,CASSSTPQGSYNEQFF
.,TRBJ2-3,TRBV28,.,TGTGCCAGCAGTTTGAGTCATACGCAGTATTTT,CASSLSHTQYF
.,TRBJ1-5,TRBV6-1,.,TGTGCCAGCAGTCTGGACAGACTTAGCAATCAGCCCCAGCATTTT,CASSLDRLSNQPQHF
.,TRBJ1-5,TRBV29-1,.,TGCAGCGCTGCCGTAGGTACGGGGCAGCCCCAGCATTTT,CSAAVGTGQPQHF
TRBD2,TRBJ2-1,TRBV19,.,TGTGCCAGTAGTACCGCAGGACTAGCGGGAGACTACAATGAGCAGTTCTTC,CASSTAGLAGDYNEQFF
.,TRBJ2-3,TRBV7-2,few,TGTGCCAGCAGCTTATTGGGGGCCATCACAGATACGCAGTATTTT,CASSLLGAITDTQYF
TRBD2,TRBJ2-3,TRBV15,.,TGTGCCACCAGCAGAGGGCCCGGGGCTAGCGGGATTTTT,CATSRGPGASGIF
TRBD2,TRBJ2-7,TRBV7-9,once,TGTGCCAGCAGCTTGGGTGGGACTAGCGGGAGAGTATACGAGCAGTACTTC,CASSLGGTSGRVYEQYF
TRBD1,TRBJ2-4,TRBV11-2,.,TGTGCCAGCAGTCTGACAGGGGGGAAAAACATTCAGTACTTC,CASSLTGGKNIQYF
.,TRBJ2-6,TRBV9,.,TGTGCCAGCAGCGTAGCAGGGTACGGGGCCAACGTCCTGACTTTC,CASSVAGYGANVLTF
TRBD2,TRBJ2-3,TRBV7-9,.,TGTGCCAGCAGCTCGGGACTAGCGTCTGGGTATTTT,CASSSGLASGYF
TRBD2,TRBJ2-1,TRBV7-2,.,TGTGCCAGCAGCTTAGCCACTAGCGGGAGGGAGCAGTTCTTC,CASSLATSGREQFF
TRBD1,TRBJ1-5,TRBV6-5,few,TGTGCCAGCAGTTCGGGACAGCACAATCAGCCCCAGCATTTT,CASSSGQHNQPQHF
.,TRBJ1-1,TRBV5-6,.,TGTGCCAGCAGCCAAGGCGGGGGTACTGAAGCTTTCTTT,CASSQGGGTEAFF
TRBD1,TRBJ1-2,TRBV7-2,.,TGTGCCAGCAGCTATAGTGGACAGGGGGACGGTGGCTACACCTTC,CASSYSGQGDGGYTF
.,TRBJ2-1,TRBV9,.,TGTGCCAGCAGCCCCCAGGGGGGCAATGAGCAGTTCTTC,CASSPQGGNEQFF
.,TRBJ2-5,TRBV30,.,TGTGCCCGCCGGGGAGGCAACGAAGAGACCCAGTACTTC,CARRGGNEETQYF
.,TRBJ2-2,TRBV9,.,TGTGCCAGCAGCGTAATCGGAGGGGAGCTGTTTTTT,CASSVIGGELFF
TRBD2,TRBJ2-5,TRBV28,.,TGTGCCAGCAGTTTGGTGGGGGGGAGGATAGAGACCCAGTACTTC,CASSLVGGRIETQYF
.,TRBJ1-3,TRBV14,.,TGTGCCAGCAGCCAGGGCTTCTCTGGAAACACCATATATTTT,CASSQGFSGNTIYF
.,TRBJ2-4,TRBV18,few,TGTGCCAGCTCACCACAGGCCGTAACGGGGAACATTCAGTACTTC,CASSPQAVTGNIQYF
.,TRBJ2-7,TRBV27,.,TGTGCCAGCAGTTTCCTAGGAGGGAGGACAGTGACCCGTTACGAGCAGTACTTC,CASSFLGGRTVTRYEQYF
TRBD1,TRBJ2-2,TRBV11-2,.,TGTGCCAGCAGCCCTGGGACAGGGACCGGGGAGCTGTTTTTT,CASSPGTGTGELFF
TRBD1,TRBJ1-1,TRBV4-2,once,TGTGCCAGCAGCCAAACGACAGGGTGGAACACTGAAGCTTTCTTT,CASSQTTGWNTEAFF
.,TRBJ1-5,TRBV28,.,TGTGCCAGCAGTAGGACGGCAGGGGCGATCGGTCAGCCCCAGCATTTT,CASSRTAGAIGQPQHF
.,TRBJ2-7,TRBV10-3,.,TGTGCCATCAGTGAGGCGAGGGTATGGGCGAGCGAGCAGTACTTC,CAISEARVWASEQYF
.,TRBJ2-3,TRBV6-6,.,TGTGCCAGCAGTTTCTTGGCGGATACGCAGTATTTT,CASSFLADTQYF
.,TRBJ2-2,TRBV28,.,TGTGCCAGCGCTTTAGGGGGGAACACCGGGGAGCTGTTTTTT,CASALGGNTGELFF
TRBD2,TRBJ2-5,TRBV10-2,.,TGCGCCAGCAGACAAGCGGGATACCAAGAGACCCAGTACTTC,CASRQAGYQETQYF
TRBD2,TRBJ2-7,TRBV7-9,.,TGTGCCAGCAGCAGAACTAGCGGGGAGTACGAGCAGTACTTC,CASSRTSGEYEQYF
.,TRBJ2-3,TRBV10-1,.,TGCGCCAGCAGTGACAGCAGAAGCACAGATACGCAGTATTTT,CASSDSRSTDTQYF